This TCR beta chain was captured in a study of T cell responses to AZD1222 COVID-19 vaccine. Findings of the study overall: Females made up more of the donors, who were largely white British, and clonal diversity may have come out too low. Among AZD1222 vaccinees, only six were seropositive at baseline. The study reported that nearly half of spike-specific TCRs target unmutated variant regions.

Remarks on this clone: As yet, its antigen is unknown. The junction departs from germline at one end; a sequencing error may be responsible.

The CDR3 has 17 residues. CDR1 is MNHNS and CDR2 is SASEGT in the germline V gene. This table comes from immunoSEQ multiplex PCR, and its TCRdb copy is limited to in-frame clones, with some not included. The sample has 120,000 to 150,000 clones, 90% to 95% seen once. The TCR was taken from an adult in good health. The V and J genes are TRBV6-1 and TRBJ2-1; 8 nucleotides line up with TRBD2. Source: peripheral blood, taken on day 0 of AZD1222 vaccination. The CDR3 loop is CASTEPQRGYKGHEQFF. The CDR3 DNA follows: TGTGCCAGCACTGAACCCCAGCGGGGGTATAAGGGCCATGAGCAGTTCTTC.